The 3 T cell receptor delta chains reported below all come from one sample, sequenced in a study of gamma-delta chains in newborns, infants, children. TCRdb used CATT to re-call clones from the reads. The table has thousands of delta-chain clones, 1.6% seen once. Sequencing was done on a sample of blood. These receptors were obtained from a child who was a newborn, infant or young child, either healthy, febrile or measles-vaccinated (not recorded which).

The table lists this clone with a few counts. TCRdb's listed protein matches a much larger clone and diverges from this DNA's translation at residue 14, likely through a read error; the protein shown comes from the DNA. This chain uses TRDV1 with TRDJ1, with TRDD3 matching 8 bases. This CDR3 is built from 17 residues. Germline CDR1 reads TSWWSYY; CDR2 reads QGS. CDR3 bases: TGTGCTCTTGGGGGGTTTTTTCACTGGGGGCCTTCCGATGAACTCATCTTT. Amino acid sequence: CALGGFFHWGPSDELIF.

Comment on this clone: TCRdb lists the protein of a much larger clone for this DNA, which differs at residue 11, so this is likely a read error; the protein given here is translated from the DNA itself. The CDR3 sequence is CACDTGVLGDNPDKLIF. For the CDR3, the DNA is TGTGCCTGTGACACCGGGGTACTGGGGGATAATCCCGATAAACTCATCTTT. The chain is built from TRDV2 and TRDJ1; 11 nucleotides match TRDD3. The CDR3 length is 17 residues. Germline V gene data show CDR1 as GEAIGNYY and CDR2 as EKD. V shed 0 bases and J 3 bases; nucleotides not matched to a gene: 8.

This clone was picked up a small number of times. TCRdb has a much larger clone's protein, which differs at residue 15 from the translation of this DNA, likely because of a read error; what is shown is the protein translated from the DNA. The rearrangement uses TRDV2 and TRDJ3; TRDD3 matches 7 bases. The germline V gene has CDR1 GEAIGNYY and CDR2 EKD. CDR3 length equals 20 residues. The CDR3, as DNA: TGTGCCTGTGACAAGGCTGGGGGTCTAAACCACTCCTGGGACGCCCGACAGATGTTTTTC. Encoded protein: CACDKAGGLNHSWDARQMFF.